The 16 T cell receptor beta chains reported below all come from one sample, sequenced in a study of T cell responses to AZD1222 COVID-19 vaccine. Profiled with immunoSEQ multiplex PCR; TCRdb holds only in-frame clones, not every one. The table includes about 150,000 clones, about 92% detected once. The sample in question was peripheral blood, obtained 28 days after the second AZD1222 dose. Every receptor here comes from an adult who received the AZD1222 COVID-19 vaccine.

The chain carries TRBV19 and TRBJ2-1, with 11 positions matching TRBD2. This CDR3 region has 16 residues. Germline CDR1 LNHDA, CDR2 SQIVND (reference sequence). Trimming took 5 bases from V and 4 from J; bases not matched to a gene: 7. The CDR3 nucleotides read TGTGCCAGTAGTCTTAGCGGGAGGGCCAAATACAATGAGCAGTTCTTC. This encodes CASSLSGRAKYNEQFF.

V and J are TRBV3-1 (or the pseudogene TRBV3-2) and TRBJ2-7, with 9 nucleotides matching TRBD1. Germline CDR1 and CDR2: LGHDT and YNNKEL (reference sequence). With 0 bases clipped from V and 2 bases from J, the junction kept 2 bases outside the gene matches. The CDR3 extends over 15 amino acids. CDR3 DNA: TGTGCCAGCAGCCAAGAGGGGACAGGGACCTACGAGCAGTACTTC. Translation gives CASSQEGTGTYEQYF.

The V call is TRBV10-1, the J call TRBJ2-1; TRBD2 matches at 10 bases. The CDR3 sequence is 16 residues long. Germline V gene lookup returns CDR1 WNHNN and CDR2 SYGVQD (reference sequence). Germline trimming cut 0 bases from V and 9 bases from J; bases unmatched to any gene: 8. This CDR3 is CASSESGLAITGEQFF. The CDR3 region has the DNA TGCGCCAGCAGTGAGTCGGGACTAGCGATTACCGGTGAGCAGTTCTTC.

The rearrangement joins TRBV10-1 to TRBJ2-1, with 7 bases aligning to TRBD2. V gave up 3 bases and J gave up 6 bases; unmatched junction bases: 8. CDR3 length: 15 amino acids. Per the germline V gene, CDR1 is WNHNN and CDR2 is SYGVQD (reference sequence). In DNA, the CDR3 is TGCGCCAGCAGTGAAGGAGCGGGAAGGGGCAATGAGCAGTTCTTC. Its translation: CASSEGAGRGNEQFF.

There are a few counts of this clone. This chain joins TRBV29-1 and TRBJ2-5; D gene uncertain. The CDR3 consists of 12 residues. Germline V gene data show CDR1 as SQVTM and CDR2 as ANQGSEA. The V gene lost 4 bases and the J gene lost 5 bases, with 11 bases spanning the gap. The CDR3 coding sequence is TGCAGCGTTGCATCAGTTGGGGAGACCCAGTACTTC. Residues: CSVASVGETQYF.

This clone was observed a single time. The chain uses TRBV28 and TRBJ1-1; D perhaps matches TRBD1 (5 bases). This CDR3 has 13 amino acids. The V gene's germline CDR1 is MDHEN and CDR2 SYDVKM. V dropped 7 bases and J dropped 6 bases, with 15 bases sitting between them. This chain's CDR3 is CASTAAGGAEAFF. CDR3 DNA sequence: TGTGCCAGCACCGCAGCCGGGGGAGCTGAAGCTTTCTTT.

This clone turned up a few times. This sequence joins TRBV4-1 and TRBJ2-1, with a weak D call TRBD2 (7 bases). V gave up 3 bases and J gave up 3 bases, with 12 bases separating them. The CDR3 extends over 15 amino acids. Germline V gene data show CDR1 as MGHRA and CDR2 as YSYEKL. The CDR3 here is CASSQAGARYNEQFF. Here the CDR3 DNA reads TGCGCCAGCAGCCAGGCGGGGGCCCGCTACAATGAGCAGTTCTTC.

The rearrangement links TRBV27 to TRBJ1-6; a possible D gene is TRBD1 (5 bases). V was trimmed by 4 bases and J by 0 bases, leaving 7 bases between them. There are 15 residues in the CDR3. CDR1 is MNHEY and CDR2 is SMNVEV in the germline V gene (reference sequence). CDR3 residues: CASSSGSSYNSPLHF. As DNA, the CDR3 is TGTGCCAGCAGTTCAGGGTCCTCCTATAATTCACCCCTCCACTTT.

As DNA, the CDR3 is TGTGCCAGTAGAGGCCGAGCCTACGAGCAGTACTTC. This sequence encodes CASRGRAYEQYF. This chain joins TRBV19 and TRBJ2-7; unclear D gene. V lost 6 bases, J lost 2 bases, and 8 bases lay in between. Germline V gene lookup returns CDR1 LNHDA and CDR2 SQIVND (reference sequence). This CDR3 is built from 12 residues.

This chain joins TRBV7-8 and TRBJ1-4; a possible D gene is TRBD1 (5 bases). V was pared by 0 bases and J by 8 bases, with 10 bases between. The CDR3 sequence is 14 residues long. Germline V gene data show CDR1 as SGHVS and CDR2 as FQNEAQ. The CDR3 DNA reads as TGTGCCAGCAGCTTAGCTGGGGCTTGGGAAAAACTGTTTTTT. Its protein product is CASSLAGAWEKLFF.

The CDR3 loop reads CATSSQGLAGAVEQYF. CDR3 DNA: TGTGCCACCAGCTCACAAGGACTAGCGGGAGCCGTCGAGCAGTACTTC. The chain joins TRBV15 to TRBJ2-7, with 13 positions matching TRBD2. The CDR3 contains 16 residues. J was trimmed by 6 bases and V by 5 bases; bases with no gene match: 10. Germline CDR1 is LNHNV and CDR2 is YYDKDF (reference sequence).

This chain joins TRBV28 and TRBJ1-4, with TRBD1 matching 9 bases. The length of the CDR3 is 14 residues. Per the germline V gene, CDR1 is MDHEN and CDR2 is SYDVKM. The V gene end was trimmed by 5 bases and the J gene end by 6 bases; junction bases not matched to a gene: 4. Here the CDR3 reads CASSAGTGYEKLFF. The DNA for the CDR3 is TGTGCCAGCAGTGCCGGGACAGGGTATGAAAAACTGTTTTTT.

This chain joins TRBV5-5 and TRBJ2-7, with D unresolved. Trimming shortened V by 0 bases and J by 3 bases, and 4 bases separated the two germline ends. Germline CDR1 and CDR2: SGHKS and YYEKEE (reference sequence). The CDR3 consists of 12 residues. The CDR3, as DNA: TGTGCCAGCAGCTTGGTTGGCTACGAGCAGTACTTC. Amino acids: CASSLVGYEQYF.

The chain is built from TRBV18 and TRBJ2-2, with 7 positions matching TRBD1. The CDR3 spans 16 residues. V trimming: 1 base; J trimming: 0 bases; junction bases outside the gene matches: 2. In germline, CDR1 is KGHSH, CDR2 LQKENI. The CDR3 coding sequence is TGTGCCAGCTCACCACGAGGGGGCGCGAACACCGGGGAGCTGTTTTTT. It yields the protein CASSPRGGANTGELFF.

The chain uses TRBV9 and TRBJ1-1; the match to TRBD1 covers 11 bases. The CDR3 consists of 16 residues. The germline CDR1 and CDR2 sequences are SGDLS and YYNGEE. After removal of 4 bases from V and 5 bases from J, the junction contained 10 bases not matched to a gene. The DNA for the CDR3 is TGTGCCAGCAGCCCTGGACAGGGGGCGCCGGGGACTGAAGCTTTCTTT. It encodes CASSPGQGAPGTEAFF.

The chain carries TRBV5-1 and TRBJ1-4, with D possibly matching TRBD1 (5 bases). This CDR3 is 15 amino acids long. CDR1 and CDR2 (germline): SGHRS, YFSETQ. Trimming pared 0 bases from V and 7 bases from J, leaving 13 bases between. The CDR3 loop reads CASSLGQAGGEKLFF. In DNA, the CDR3 is TGCGCCAGCAGCTTGGGCCAGGCTGGGGGTGAAAAACTGTTTTTT.